These 6 T cell receptor beta chains came from one sample sequenced in a study of cytomegalovirus exposure and HLA in healthy donors. It was with 60 Vbeta and 13 Jbeta primers that the PCR ran. Assay used: immunoSEQ multiplex PCR; TCRdb lists only in-frame clones, some missing. There are tens of thousands of clones in the sample; less than 70% occur only once, and about 10% lies in the top ten. Sequenced input: PBMCs. The source is a woman aged 30 to 39 in good health and CMV-seronegative.

This chain links TRBV2 with TRBJ2-4; D is undetermined. CDR1 and CDR2 (germline): SNHLY, FYNNEI. V dropped 5 bases and J dropped 0 bases, with 8 bases sitting between them. This CDR3 has 14 amino acids. CDR3 amino acids: CASSLQEAKNIQYF. CDR3 coding DNA: TGTGCCAGCAGTCTCCAGGAAGCCAAAAACATTCAGTACTTC.

The chain couples TRBV10-3 to TRBJ1-1, with D possibly TRBD1 on 5 matching bases. Per germline, CDR1 ENHRY and CDR2 SYGVKD. The CDR3 is made up of 14 amino acids. V lost 3 bases, J lost 6 bases, and 14 bases lay in between. The CDR3 spells CAISDVSGAAEAFF. CDR3 DNA: TGTGCCATCAGTGATGTTAGTGGGGCCGCTGAAGCTTTCTTT.

The chain is built from TRBV6-5 and TRBJ2-5; weak D call: TRBD2 (6 bases). Trimming took 5 bases from V and 5 from J, leaving 15 bases between them. Germline V gives CDR1 MNHEY, CDR2 SVGAGI. The CDR3 is made up of 14 amino acids. CDR3 in amino acids: CASSEPGGGETQYF. The CDR3 region has the DNA TGTGCCAGCAGTGAACCTGGTGGGGGGGAGACCCAGTACTTC.

The J gene is TRBJ2-5, the V gene TRBV19; unclear D gene. In germline, CDR1 is LNHDA, CDR2 SQIVND (reference sequence). The CDR3 is made up of 15 amino acids. Trimming took off 7 bases at V and 5 bases at J, with 20 bases between the two ends. CDR3 sequence reads: CASTNLVRGIETQYF. As DNA, the CDR3 is TGTGCCAGTACCAATTTGGTGAGAGGTATTGAGACCCAGTACTTC.

This rearrangement joins TRBV4-3 to TRBJ2-7; D uncertain. The CDR3 is made up of 16 amino acids. Trimming shortened V by 0 bases and J by 1 base, and 13 bases separated the two germline ends. In germline, CDR1 is LGHNA, CDR2 YSLEER. This CDR3 reads CASSQDLFTQSYEQYF. Here the CDR3 DNA reads TGCGCCAGCAGCCAAGATCTCTTCACTCAATCCTACGAGCAGTACTTC.

The rearrangement uses TRBV4-3 and TRBJ1-2; D is ambiguous. Trimming left V 1 base short and J 5 bases short, with 11 bases between. Germline loops: CDR1 LGHNA, CDR2 YSLEER. The CDR3 spans 14 residues. In DNA form, the CDR3 reads TGCGCCAGCAGCCAAGTGAGCGGCCCGTATGGCTACACCTTC. Translating it yields CASSQVSGPYGYTF.